The present entry profiles one TCR beta chain with its context. These data originate in a study of blood T cell repertoires in COVID-19. Study-level information: The samples span acute and convalescent COVID-19 from the United States, Italy and Spain. Sources were T cells, B-cell-depleted T cells, or PBMCs; the material itself was cDNA or gDNA.

As originally analysed: Amplification of reference gene primers was used by the study to estimate nucleated cell counts. Profiled with immunoSEQ multiplex PCR; TCRdb holds only in-frame clones, not every one. Clone size and the V and J calls come from that table; the DNA yielded D and trimming. Of about 20,000 clones listed, around 74% are singletons. The CDR3 loop spans 14 amino acids. V dropped 0 bases and J dropped 5 bases, with 9 bases sitting between them. Germline V CDR1 and CDR2: SGHRS, YFSETQ. This TCR was sampled from a man of 80 years or more with acute or convalescent COVID-19. What was sequenced was peripheral blood. The chain uses TRBV5-1 and TRBJ2-1; D is ambiguous. This CDR3 reads CASSLGSPNNEQFF. In DNA, the CDR3 is TGCGCCAGCAGCTTGGGGAGTCCCAACAATGAGCAGTTCTTC.